This T cell receptor beta chain was identified during a study of metastatic and nonmetastatic thyroid tumors. The entire patient cohort was treatment-naive prior to thyroid surgery. The CDR3 runs to 13 residues. Germline CDR1 is LNHNV and CDR2 is YYDKDF (reference sequence). With 5 bases removed from V and 3 bases from J, the gap between germline ends came to 8 bases. This clone has just a few counts. With MiXCR, TCRdb reprocessed the PCR reads. The sample lists roughly 6,800 clones; approximately 18% were seen once. This chain connects TRBV15 to TRBJ1-5; D is ambiguous. Sequenced input: adjacent normal tissue. This sequence originates from a female donor with papillary thyroid cancer or a benign thyroid nodule (not recorded which). Some clones in this sample may be carry-over from other donors' samples. The CDR3 sequence: CATSRRFNQPQHF. The CDR3 bases are TGTGCCACCAGCCGACGGTTCAATCAGCCCCAGCATTTT.